Listed here are 9 T cell receptor beta chains from one sample, sequenced in a study of T-cell memory formation after mild COVID-19. TCRdb reprocessed the 5' RACE reads via MiXCR and lists one record per CDR3 protein. The data contain around 510,000 distinct CDR3 sequences, roughly 21% of them seen just once; the ten biggest clones take up about 8.7%. The sample consisted of PBMCs or a T cell subset sorted from them (not recorded which). The source is an adult woman who had mild COVID-19 (a few samples of this study predate the infection). Cell type and time point are not known.

The chain carries TRBV20-1 and TRBJ1-2, with 8 bases lining up with TRBD1. This CDR3 contains 14 residues. From germline, CDR1 is DFQATT and CDR2 SNEGSKA (reference sequence). J gave up 4 bases and V 6 bases, and 10 bases lay outside the gene matches. This chain's CDR3 is CSAPGQVLGYGYTF. Here the CDR3 DNA reads TGCAGTGCCCCGGGACAGGTCCTGGGCTATGGCTACACCTTC.

This clonotype was seen many times. This chain links TRBV5-1 with TRBJ2-7; a possible D gene is TRBD2 (5 bases). Germline assignment: CDR1 SGHRS and CDR2 YFSETQ. The germline V and J ends were trimmed by 7 bases and 3 bases, with 26 bases remaining between them. CDR3 length: 17 amino acids. As DNA, the CDR3 is TGCGCCAGCGGATTCGCCGACAACGGACTCCCAAACTACGAGCAGTACTTC. Protein: CASGFADNGLPNYEQYF.

The V call is TRBV4-3, the J call TRBJ2-1; D gene unclear. Germline-derived CDR1 and CDR2 are LGHNA and YSLEER. The CDR3 consists of 16 residues. The V gene lost 1 base and the J gene lost 4 bases, with 14 bases spanning the gap. CDR3 residues: CASSQGLSGVYNEQFF. Here the CDR3 DNA reads TGCGCCAGCAGCCAAGGGCTTAGTGGCGTATACAATGAGCAGTTCTTC.

The V and J genes are TRBV20-1 and TRBJ2-1; 7 bases match TRBD1. The V gene's germline CDR1 is DFQATT and CDR2 SNEGSKA (reference sequence). This CDR3 has 16 residues. V lost 3 bases, J lost 0 bases, and 8 bases stayed unmatched. CDR3 coding DNA: TGCAGTGCTAGGCTACCCAGGGGGAGCTCCTACAATGAGCAGTTCTTC. Translating it yields CSARLPRGSSYNEQFF.

This clonotype occurred a few times. V gene TRBV25-1 combines with J gene TRBJ2-5; 7 bases match TRBD2. The V and J ends lost 4 bases and 9 bases, in that order; junction bases with no gene match: 11. The CDR3 runs 14 residues. Germline assignment: CDR1 MGHDK and CDR2 SYGVNS. CDR3 residues: CASSGTAGVTSQYF. The CDR3 DNA sequence: TGTGCCAGCAGTGGTACGGCGGGAGTAACGTCCCAGTACTTC. Full variable domain (outside the CDR3, taken from reference TRBV25-1 and TRBJ2-5): EADIYQTPRYLVIGTGKKITLECSQTMGHDKMYWYQQDPGMELHLIHYSYGVNSTEKGDLSSESTVSRIRTEHFPLTLESARPSHTSQYLCASSGTAGVTSQYFGPGTRLLVL.

The chain has TRBV15 and TRBJ1-2; 10 bases align to TRBD1. The V segment lost 2 bases and the J segment 7 bases; nucleotides outside the gene matches: 4. The germline CDR1 and CDR2 sequences are LNHNV and YYDKDF (reference sequence). The CDR3 runs 14 residues. CDR3 amino acids: CATSRTGTGVGYTF. The DNA of the CDR3 is TGTGCCACCAGCAGAACCGGGACAGGGGTTGGCTACACCTTC.

This clonotype was seen only a few times. This chain connects TRBV19 to TRBJ1-5; D unclear. V gave up 1 base and J gave up 16 bases, with 14 bases separating them. The CDR3 covers 12 residues. The germline CDR1 and CDR2 sequences are LNHDA and SQIVND (reference sequence). The CDR3: CASSIGPLPPHF. The CDR3 nucleotides read TGTGCCAGTAGTATAGGTCCCTTGCCCCCCCATTTT.

A few counts support this clonotype. Here the CDR3 reads CASSLEQPSSYTF. The CDR3 nucleotides read TGCGCCAGCAGCTTGGAACAGCCAAGTAGCTACACCTTC. V usage is TRBV5-1 and J usage is TRBJ1-2; D gene uncertain. CDR1 is SGHRS, CDR2 YFSETQ, per germline. This CDR3 contains 13 residues. V shed 0 bases and J shed 9 bases, with 12 bases lying between them.

The chain carries TRBV6-4 and TRBJ1-1; a possible D gene is TRBD1 (6 bases). This CDR3 is 12 amino acids long. Trimming left V 9 bases short and J 5 bases short, with 13 bases between. The germline CDR1 and CDR2 sequences are MRHNA and SNTAGT. The chain's CDR3 is CASPRGRTEAFF. The CDR3 nucleotides are TGTGCCAGTCCCAGGGGAAGGACTGAAGCTTTCTTT.